Each of the 16 T cell receptor beta chains below was sequenced from the same sample in a study of B cell selection in AIRE deficiency. The protocol was immunoSEQ multiplex PCR, while the TCRdb copy is restricted to in-frame clones and leaves out a portion. The sample carries around 19,000 clones, 95% to 98% recorded once. CD4+CD127+ cells were sorted as the conventional CD4 T cells. Sequencing was performed on conventional CD4+ T cells sorted from PBMCs. Every receptor here comes from a human donor with AIRE deficiency.

This clone was recorded only once. V and J are TRBV6-5 and TRBJ1-1; no reliable D call. This CDR3 is 13 amino acids long. The germline V and J ends were trimmed by 6 bases and 7 bases, with 15 bases remaining between them. The V gene's germline CDR1 is MNHEY and CDR2 SVGAGI. The CDR3 DNA reads as TGTGCCAGCAGAAAAACATCGACCGGTGAAGCTTTCTTT. It specifies CASRKTSTGEAFF.

The rearrangement uses TRBV28 and TRBJ2-1; 11 bases align to TRBD1. Losses at the gene ends were 5 bases for V and 7 bases for J; bases not matched to a gene: 4. The CDR3 has 14 residues. Germline V gene data show CDR1 as MDHEN and CDR2 as SYDVKM. CDR3 sequence reads: CASSRTGGSNEQFF. CDR3 DNA sequence: TGTGCCAGCAGTCGGACAGGGGGCTCGAATGAGCAGTTCTTC.

V usage is TRBV7-2 and J usage is TRBJ1-1; no clear D. The CDR3 consists of 15 residues. Trimming removed 4 bases from V and 1 base from J, with 13 bases in between. CDR1 is SGHTA and CDR2 is FQGNSA in the germline V gene. CDR3 protein: CASSSGWGWNTEAFF. The CDR3 bases are TGTGCCAGCAGCTCCGGGTGGGGATGGAACACTGAAGCTTTCTTT.

V usage is TRBV14 and J usage is TRBJ2-1; possibly TRBD1 for D (6 bases). V was clipped by 3 bases and J by 3 bases, with 9 bases between them. The CDR3 has 14 amino acids. From germline, CDR1 is SGHDN and CDR2 FVKESK. The CDR3 spells CASSQRGNYNEQFF. The CDR3 nucleotides are TGTGCCAGCAGCCAGAGGGGGAACTACAATGAGCAGTTCTTC.

This sequence joins TRBV7-2 and TRBJ2-3; D is ambiguous. Trimming cost V 1 base and J 0 bases, with 5 bases left between them. This CDR3 region has 14 residues. The germline CDR1 and CDR2 sequences are SGHTA and FQGNSA. CDR3 region: CASSLDSSTDTQYF. CDR3 nucleotide sequence: TGTGCCAGCAGCTTAGACAGCAGCACAGATACGCAGTATTTT. Variable domain in full (rest from reference TRBV7-2 and TRBJ2-3): GAGVSQSPSNKVTEKGKDVELRCDPISGHTALYWYRQSLGQGLEFLIYFQGNSAPDKSGLPSDRFSAERTGGSVSTLTIQRTQQEDSAVYLCASSLDSSTDTQYFGPGTRLTVL.

This chain links TRBV7-2 with TRBJ2-3; 9 nucleotides agree with TRBD2. With V trimmed by 3 bases and J by 2 bases, 6 bases remained unmatched. CDR1 and CDR2 from the germline V gene are SGHTA and FQGNSA. The length of the CDR3 is 16 residues. CDR3 DNA: TGTGCCAGCAGCTTGGGGATAGCGGGGGACACAGATACGCAGTATTTT. Translating it yields CASSLGIAGDTDTQYF.

The rearrangement links TRBV5-4 to TRBJ2-7, with 7 bases matching TRBD1. There are 12 residues in the CDR3. With V trimmed by 4 bases and J by 7 bases, 5 bases remained unmatched. Germline V lookup: CDR1 SGHNT, CDR2 YYREEE (reference sequence). The CDR3 here is CASSPSTGEQYF. CDR3 nucleotides: TGTGCCAGCAGCCCTTCGACAGGGGAGCAGTACTTC.

The chain recombines TRBV5-1 with TRBJ2-7, with TRBD1 matching over 7 bases. Germline-derived CDR1 and CDR2 are SGHRS and YFSETQ. The CDR3 consists of 15 residues. Germline trimming cut 2 bases from V and 0 bases from J; bases unmatched to any gene: 5. CDR3 coding DNA: TGCGCCAGCAGCTTTCAGACAGGGAACTCCTACGAGCAGTACTTC. Translation gives CASSFQTGNSYEQYF.

The V gene is TRBV29-1, the J gene TRBJ1-2; the match to TRBD1 covers 7 bases. Unmatched junction bases numbered 2, after V lost 5 bases and J lost 2 bases. In germline, CDR1 is SQVTM, CDR2 ANQGSEA. The CDR3 length is 12 residues. Here the CDR3 reads CSVRDRNYGYTF. The DNA for the CDR3 is TGCAGCGTTAGGGACAGAAACTATGGCTACACCTTC.

The gene calls are TRBV19 and TRBJ2-1; 10 nucleotides align to TRBD2. This CDR3 has 17 residues. V dropped 5 bases and J dropped 7; count of bases not matched to a gene: 14. Germline V lookup: CDR1 LNHDA, CDR2 SQIVND (reference sequence). The CDR3 bases are TGTGCCAGTAGTCGGGCCTTAGCGGGAGGCTTTAGGAATGAGCAGTTCTTC. The encoded protein is CASSRALAGGFRNEQFF.

The chain links TRBV7-9 to TRBJ2-3, with a weak D call TRBD2 (6 bases). The CDR3 contains 18 residues. V gave up 5 bases and J gave up 2 bases, with 23 bases separating them. The germline gives CDR1 SEHNR, CDR2 FQNEAQ (reference sequence). CDR3 residues: CASSQGLDRLGTTDTQYF. The CDR3 DNA reads TGTGCCAGCAGCCAGGGACTGGATCGCCTCGGGACCACAGATACGCAGTATTTT.

This rearrangement joins TRBV19 to TRBJ2-1; 8 nucleotides agree with TRBD1. After removal of 5 bases from V and 4 bases from J, the junction contained 4 bases not matched to a gene. The germline V gene encodes CDR1 LNHDA and CDR2 SQIVND (reference sequence). The CDR3 sequence is 14 residues long. The CDR3 reads CASSSTGGYNEQFF. DNA of the CDR3: TGTGCCAGTAGTTCAACAGGGGGATACAATGAGCAGTTCTTC.

The rearrangement joins TRBV7-2 to TRBJ2-1, with 9 bases matching TRBD1. CDR3 length equals 14 residues. CDR1 SGHTA and CDR2 FQGNSA come from the germline V gene. Trimming removed 1 base from V and 8 bases from J; junction bases left unmatched: 3. The DNA for the CDR3 is TGTGCCAGCAGCTTAGGGGGACAGGGCTATGAGCAGTTCTTC. Encoded protein: CASSLGGQGYEQFF. The whole variable domain, remainder taken from reference TRBV7-2 and TRBJ2-1, is GAGVSQSPSNKVTEKGKDVELRCDPISGHTALYWYRQSLGQGLEFLIYFQGNSAPDKSGLPSDRFSAERTGGSVSTLTIQRTQQEDSAVYLCASSLGGQGYEQFFGPGTRLTVL.

The chain employs TRBV5-1 and TRBJ2-5; D tentatively fits TRBD1 or TRBD2 (5 bases each). V gave up 4 bases and J gave up 0 bases, with 13 bases separating them. CDR3 length: 15 residues. The germline CDR1 and CDR2 sequences are SGHRS and YFSETQ. The CDR3 nucleotides read TGCGCCAGCAGCCCTGGGACGGGATACCAAGAGACCCAGTACTTC. Translating gives CASSPGTGYQETQYF.

The V gene is TRBV5-4, the J gene TRBJ2-1; 8 bases fit TRBD2. The CDR3 length is 15 residues. Germline loops: CDR1 SGHNT, CDR2 YYREEE (reference sequence). V trimming: 4 bases; J trimming: 7 bases; junction bases outside the gene matches: 10. The CDR3 spells CASSPTSGTLNEQFF. Written as DNA, the CDR3 is TGTGCCAGCAGCCCAACTAGCGGTACGTTAAATGAGCAGTTCTTC.

This chain connects TRBV7-2 to TRBJ1-1; TRBD1 agrees at 7 bases. The CDR3 totals 13 residues. Germline V gene sequence: CDR1 SGHTA, CDR2 FQGNSA. The J segment lost 1 base and the V segment lost 4 bases, leaving 0 bases of the junction unmatched. Here the CDR3 reads CASSWDRNTEAFF. As DNA, the CDR3 is TGTGCCAGCAGCTGGGACAGGAACACTGAAGCTTTCTTT. Full variable domain (missing parts from reference TRBV7-2 and TRBJ1-1): GAGVSQSPSNKVTEKGKDVELRCDPISGHTALYWYRQSLGQGLEFLIYFQGNSAPDKSGLPSDRFSAERTGGSVSTLTIQRTQQEDSAVYLCASSWDRNTEAFFGQGTRLTVV.